Presented here are 27 T cell receptor beta chains from one specimen sequenced in a study of T cell changes during pregnancy in multiple sclerosis. Using immunoSEQ multiplex PCR, the repertoire was profiled, and TCRdb retains in-frame clones only, with some absent. In the table there are tens of thousands of clones, about nine tenths of which are singletons. This sample comprised CD4+ T cells from peripheral blood mononuclear cells, obtained in the third trimester of pregnancy. These TCRs come from a female donor with multiple sclerosis, enrolled in a pregnancy study.

This clone was seen just once. The gene calls are TRBV10-3 and TRBJ1-2; D is perhaps TRBD1 (5 bases). V lost 6 bases to trimming and J lost 0 bases, with 17 bases between them. The length of the CDR3 is 16 residues. Germline V lookup: CDR1 ENHRY, CDR2 SYGVKD. The CDR3 protein is CAIRGTGVRANYGYTF. The CDR3 bases are TGTGCCATCAGGGGTACAGGCGTAAGAGCTAACTATGGCTACACCTTC.

The chain employs TRBV7-2 and TRBJ2-4; the D is unclear. Trimming pared 3 bases from V and 3 bases from J, leaving 15 bases between. The CDR3 loop spans 16 amino acids. Germline V gene data show CDR1 as SGHTA and CDR2 as FQGNSA. The CDR3 reads CASSFMESVGKNIQYF. The CDR3 bases are TGTGCCAGCAGCTTCATGGAGTCAGTGGGCAAAAACATTCAGTACTTC.

In this sample, this clone turned up once. V and J are TRBV7-3 and TRBJ2-1, with 15 positions matching TRBD2. J lost 4 bases, V lost 7 bases, and 11 bases had no gene match. Germline lookup yields CDR1 SGHTA and CDR2 FQGTGA. The CDR3 has 18 residues. The DNA for the CDR3 is TGTGCCAGCAATCCTTCAGGACTAGCGGGAGGGGGGTACAATGAGCAGTTCTTC. The encoded protein is CASNPSGLAGGGYNEQFF.

The chain is built from TRBV5-1 and TRBJ2-5; perhaps TRBD1 as D (6 bases). Germline V gene data show CDR1 as SGHRS and CDR2 as YFSETQ. The CDR3 length is 15 residues. The V end lost 0 bases, the J end lost 2 bases, and 11 bases lay between the germline ends. The CDR3 DNA sequence: TGCGCCAGCAGCTTGGGTGGACAGTATCAAGAGACCCAGTACTTC. It specifies CASSLGGQYQETQYF.

The chain uses TRBV2 and TRBJ1-1; no reliable D call. This CDR3 comprises 13 residues. V was trimmed by 5 bases and J by 1 base, leaving 8 bases between them. CDR1 and CDR2 from the germline V gene are SNHLY and FYNNEI. The CDR3 nucleotides read TGTGCCAGCAGTTCTAAAACGAACACTGAAGCTTTCTTT. This translates into CASSSKTNTEAFF.

The chain uses TRBV11-2 and TRBJ2-5; D is unclear. Trimming shortened V by 1 base and J by 5 bases, and 11 bases separated the two germline ends. Germline-derived CDR1 and CDR2 are SGHAT and FQNNGV. This CDR3 is 14 amino acids long. CDR3 bases: TGTGCCAGCAGCTTAGCCCCAGGCATGGAGACCCAGTACTTC. It is translated as CASSLAPGMETQYF. Full variable domain (outside the CDR3, taken from reference TRBV11-2 and TRBJ2-5): EAGVAQSPRYKIIEKRQSVAFWCNPISGHATLYWYQQILGQGPKLLIQFQNNGVVDDSQLPKDRFSAERLKGVDSTLKIQPAKLEDSAVYLCASSLAPGMETQYFGPGTRLLVL.

The chain has TRBV19 and TRBJ2-7; 8 nucleotides line up with TRBD2. J lost 2 bases, V lost 8 bases, and 11 bases had no gene match. Per germline, CDR1 LNHDA and CDR2 SQIVND (reference sequence). This CDR3 spans 15 amino acids. The CDR3: CASSPASGSTYEQYF. The DNA for the CDR3 is TGTGCCAGTTCCCCTGCAAGCGGGAGTACCTACGAGCAGTACTTC. The full variable domain, rest sourced from reference TRBV19 and TRBJ2-7, is DGGITQSPKYLFRKEGQNVTLSCEQNLNHDAMYWYRQDPGQGLRLIYYSQIVNDFQKGDIAEGYSVSREKKESFPLTVTSAQKNPTAFYLCASSPASGSTYEQYFGPGTRLTVT.

V and J are TRBV18 and TRBJ2-5; TRBD2 matches 15 bases. The CDR3 is 16 residues long. Unmatched junction bases numbered 3, after V lost 3 bases and J lost 4 bases. Looked up from germline, CDR1 is KGHSH and CDR2 is LQKENI. CDR3: CASSPPGLAGGETQYF. In DNA, the CDR3 is TGTGCCAGCTCACCGCCGGGACTAGCGGGAGGAGAGACCCAGTACTTC.

This chain joins TRBV29-1 and TRBJ2-3, with TRBD2 matching 7 bases. This CDR3 contains 11 residues. Germline lookup yields CDR1 SQVTM and CDR2 ANQGSEA. V dropped 7 bases and J dropped 8; count of bases not matched to a gene: 6. In DNA, the CDR3 is TGCAGCGCCGAGACGGGGGGTACGCAGTATTTT. Protein product: CSAETGGTQYF.

V and J are TRBV11-2 and TRBJ2-5; 12 positions match TRBD2. Trimming cost V 5 bases and J 2 bases; bases outside gene matches: 3. The CDR3 runs 15 residues. The germline CDR1 and CDR2 sequences are SGHAT and FQNNGV. The DNA of the CDR3 is TGTGCCAGCAGCCGGACTAGCGGGGTTCAAGAGACCCAGTACTTC. Translation gives CASSRTSGVQETQYF.

The gene calls are TRBV21-1 and TRBJ2-7; whether TRBD1, the table's D call, matches the DNA was not checked. TRBV21-1 is an annotated pseudogene. The CDR3 has 12 amino acids. The CDR3 protein is CASSNRLYEQYF. The CDR3 region has the DNA TGTGCCAGCAGCAACAGATTATACGAGCAGTACTTC.

The rearrangement links TRBV9 to TRBJ2-3; D is unresolved. Germline-derived CDR1 and CDR2 are SGDLS and YYNGEE. Deletions cut 0 bases from V and 0 bases from J, with 5 bases between. The CDR3 sequence is 14 residues long. CDR3 protein: CASSVVQSTDTQYF. The CDR3 region has the DNA TGTGCCAGCAGCGTAGTCCAGAGCACAGATACGCAGTATTTT.

The chain carries TRBV6-5 and TRBJ2-7; the D gene is possibly TRBD2 (6 bases). V lost 6 bases and J lost 7, with 16 bases in between. There are 13 residues in the CDR3. Looked up from germline, CDR1 is MNHEY and CDR2 is SVGAGI. The CDR3 DNA is TGTGCCAGCAGCCGCGGGATACCCGGGGAGCAGTACTTC. Its protein product is CASSRGIPGEQYF.

This clone was counted only a few times. The chain combines TRBV19 with TRBJ2-5; no reliable D call. Deletions cut 5 bases from V and 1 base from J, with 11 bases between. The CDR3 is 14 residues long. CDR1 is LNHDA and CDR2 is SQIVND in the germline V gene (reference sequence). The CDR3 DNA reads TGTGCCAGTAGTTCGGTCGGTTTCCAAGAGACCCAGTACTTC. It yields the protein CASSSVGFQETQYF.

The CDR3 bases are TGTGCCAGCTCACCGTCAACTAGCGGTCTTACCTACAATGAGCAGTTCTTC. Its protein is CASSPSTSGLTYNEQFF. V is TRBV18 and J is TRBJ2-1, with 8 bases lining up with TRBD2. J lost 2 bases, V lost 3 bases, and 9 bases had no gene match. Per germline, CDR1 KGHSH and CDR2 LQKENI. The CDR3 totals 17 residues.

The rearrangement uses TRBV25-1 and TRBJ1-4; D possibly corresponds to TRBD1 (5 bases). Germline CDR1 MGHDK, CDR2 SYGVNS. V shed 3 bases and J shed 8 bases, with 13 bases lying between them. The CDR3 contains 14 residues. In DNA, the CDR3 is TGTGCCAGCAGTGACAGGGTAATAGGCGAAAAACTGTTTTTT. Its translation: CASSDRVIGEKLFF.

V and J are TRBV9 and TRBJ2-5; 7 bases agree with TRBD1. V lost 2 bases to trimming and J lost 3 bases; unmatched junction nucleotides: 4. This CDR3 is 14 amino acids long. CDR1 and CDR2 from the germline V gene are SGDLS and YYNGEE. CDR3 residues: CASSVTGTEETQYF. CDR3 in DNA: TGTGCCAGCAGCGTCACCGGGACAGAAGAGACCCAGTACTTC.

This sequence joins TRBV5-4 and TRBJ2-6; D is perhaps TRBD2 (6 bases). Trimming removed 3 bases at V and 2 bases at J, with 18 bases between. Germline V lookup: CDR1 SGHNT, CDR2 YYREEE (reference sequence). This CDR3 region has 18 residues. CDR3 sequence: CASSSRAAGYPGANVLTF. The CDR3 nucleotides are TGTGCCAGCAGCTCCCGGGCAGCGGGTTACCCTGGGGCCAACGTCCTGACTTTC.

DNA of the CDR3: TGTGCCAGCTCACCATCGGACAGGGGGCGAGAGACCCAGTACTTC. Translating it yields CASSPSDRGRETQYF. The rearrangement joins TRBV18 to TRBJ2-5; 11 nucleotides line up with TRBD1. CDR1 KGHSH and CDR2 LQKENI come from the germline V gene. With V trimmed by 2 bases and J by 4 bases, 3 bases remained unmatched. The CDR3 runs to 15 residues.

V gene TRBV4-1 combines with J gene TRBJ1-1; no reliable D call. Trimming stripped 3 bases from V and 5 bases from J, with 16 bases between. Germline V CDR1 and CDR2: MGHRA, YSYEKL. The CDR3 is made up of 15 amino acids. CDR3 in DNA: TGCGCCAGCAGCCAGTCTATGCTGCGGTTGACTGAAGCTTTCTTT. Translating gives CASSQSMLRLTEAFF.

The chain uses TRBV7-9 and TRBJ2-7, with a weak D call TRBD2 (6 bases). The germline gives CDR1 SEHNR, CDR2 FQNEAQ (reference sequence). The CDR3 contains 15 residues. Trimming left V 2 bases short and J 6 bases short, with 17 bases between. The CDR3 here is CASSLITGVAGEQYF. The DNA of the CDR3 is TGTGCCAGCAGCTTAATAACGGGAGTAGCAGGCGAGCAGTACTTC.

The rearrangement joins TRBV6-5 to TRBJ1-2; no clear D gene. V lost 6 bases, J lost 4 bases, and 15 bases lay in between. CDR1 is MNHEY and CDR2 is SVGAGI in the germline V gene. The CDR3 has 14 amino acids. CDR3: CASSSGVKSYGYTF. CDR3 coding DNA: TGTGCCAGCAGCTCCGGGGTCAAATCCTATGGCTACACCTTC.

J is TRBJ1-1 and V is TRBV7-8, with D perhaps TRBD1 (5 bases). Trimming took 3 bases from V and 5 from J, leaving 16 bases between them. CDR1 SGHVS and CDR2 FQNEAQ come from the germline V gene. CDR3 length: 15 amino acids. The DNA for the CDR3 is TGTGCCAGCAGCTTTAGTCGACTTCGGGGGACTGAAGCTTTCTTT. Its protein is CASSFSRLRGTEAFF.

The chain links TRBV7-2 to TRBJ2-6; TRBD1 aligns across 7 bases. CDR1 SGHTA and CDR2 FQGNSA come from the germline V gene. This CDR3 is 15 amino acids long. V was clipped by 5 bases and J by 2 bases; unmatched bases: 3. The CDR3 reads CASSLGGTGANVLTF. In DNA, the CDR3 is TGTGCCAGCAGCCTAGGGGGCACTGGGGCCAACGTCCTGACTTTC.

The genes are TRBV4-2 and TRBJ2-1; unclear D gene. The germline V gene encodes CDR1 LGHNA and CDR2 YNFKEQ. V gave up 1 base and J gave up 0 bases, with 10 bases separating them. The CDR3 length is 16 residues. CDR3 region: CASSQVGSSSYNEQFF. In nucleotides, the CDR3 is TGTGCCAGCAGCCAAGTGGGCAGCAGCTCCTACAATGAGCAGTTCTTC.

This clone was recorded once. The V and J genes are TRBV7-2 and TRBJ2-7; 9 nucleotides line up with TRBD1. This CDR3 contains 15 residues. The germline CDR1 and CDR2 sequences are SGHTA and FQGNSA. Germline trimming cut 2 bases from V and 4 bases from J; bases unmatched to any gene: 6. CDR3 sequence: CASSLRGQGQYEQYF. The CDR3 bases are TGTGCCAGCAGCTTAAGGGGACAGGGTCAATACGAGCAGTACTTC.

In this sample, this clone turned up once. The chain couples TRBV11-3 to TRBJ1-1, with TRBD1 matching 8 bases. This CDR3 region has 17 residues. The ends lost 4 bases at V and 6 bases at J; junction bases unmatched: 16. Germline CDR1 reads SGHNT; CDR2 reads YENEEA. The CDR3 DNA sequence: TGTGCCAGCAGCTCCCCTAGGCCCTTCGGACAGGGCGCTGAAGCTTTCTTT. It codes for CASSSPRPFGQGAEAFF.